The clone carrying this TCR beta chain came up many times. CDR3 length: 16 residues. Germline V CDR1 and CDR2: ENHRY, SYGVKD. With 6 bases removed from V and 4 bases from J, the gap between germline ends came to 20 bases. These data originate in a study of T cells after yellow fever vaccination. Using its own MiXCR run on the 5' RACE reads, TCRdb lists one record per CDR3 protein. The profile shows 110,000 to 150,000 distinct CDR3 sequences, about 6.9% of them singletons. The V and J genes are TRBV10-3 and TRBJ2-3; the D call may be TRBD1 or TRBD2 (5 bases each). The clonotype originates from a young man who received the YFV17D yellow fever vaccine. The starting material was CD4+ T cells sorted from PBMCs, obtained 10 days after the yellow fever booster vaccination. DNA for the CDR3: TGTGCCATCAGGAGGGGAGCTGAAGGGAGCGCAGATACGCAGTATTTT. Translation: CAIRRGAEGSADTQYF.